These 17 T cell receptor beta chains share one sample of origin, sequenced in a study of T cell responses to AZD1222 COVID-19 vaccine. Sequencing used immunoSEQ multiplex PCR; TCRdb keeps in-frame clones, though not all of them. This sample carries approximately 190,000 clones, about nine tenths of them seen once, and the ten largest clones take 0.95% to 1%. Here the sequenced sample was peripheral blood, taken on day 0 of AZD1222 vaccination. The receptors come from an adult in good health.

This clone was seen a single time. The rearrangement uses TRBV27 and TRBJ2-1; D is unclear. This CDR3 comprises 15 residues. Trimming took off 6 bases at V and 8 bases at J, with 20 bases between the two ends. Per germline, CDR1 MNHEY and CDR2 SMNVEV (reference sequence). The CDR3 reads CASSPTYRSVDEQFF. In DNA form, the CDR3 reads TGTGCCAGCAGCCCCACTTATCGGTCCGTGGATGAGCAGTTCTTC.

This chain connects TRBV3-1 (or the pseudogene TRBV3-2) to TRBJ2-7; no clear D. Germline lookup yields CDR1 LGHDT and CDR2 YNNKEL (reference sequence). This CDR3 comprises 14 residues. Trimming pared 1 base from V and 0 bases from J, leaving 7 bases between. CDR3 sequence: CASSQGPHSYEQYF. CDR3 nucleotide sequence: TGTGCCAGCAGCCAAGGCCCCCACTCCTACGAGCAGTACTTC.

Written as DNA, the CDR3 is TGCGCCAGCAGCCAAGATCCCCCCCCCAGGGGCGTCCACGAGCAGTACTTC. It encodes CASSQDPPPRGVHEQYF. The rearrangement joins TRBV4-3 to TRBJ2-7, with D perhaps TRBD1 (6 bases). V lost 0 bases to trimming and J lost 5 bases, with 20 bases between them. Germline V CDR1 and CDR2: LGHNA, YSLEER. The length of the CDR3 is 17 residues.

The V gene is TRBV10-1, the J gene TRBJ2-1, with 14 bases identical to TRBD2. V lost 3 bases, J lost 6 bases, and 7 bases stayed unmatched. The germline V gene encodes CDR1 WNHNN and CDR2 SYGVQD (reference sequence). The CDR3 sequence is 17 residues long. The CDR3 region is CASSDGTSGSISNEQFF. The CDR3 nucleotides are TGCGCCAGCAGTGACGGGACTAGCGGGAGCATCAGCAATGAGCAGTTCTTC.

The chain joins TRBV9 to TRBJ2-3; D may be TRBD2 (6 bases). The CDR3 has 17 amino acids. Trimming pared 0 bases from V and 4 bases from J, leaving 18 bases between. CDR1 is SGDLS, CDR2 YYNGEE, per germline. The CDR3 loop reads CASSVAAAGVGPDTQYF. The DNA for the CDR3 is TGTGCCAGCAGCGTAGCAGCAGCGGGCGTCGGCCCAGATACGCAGTATTTT. The full variable domain, its missing parts supplied by reference TRBV9 and TRBJ2-3, is DSGVTQTPKHLITATGQRVTLRCSPRSGDLSVYWYQQSLDQGLQFLIQYYNGEERAKGNILERFSAQQFPDLHSELNLSSLELGDSALYFCASSVAAAGVGPDTQYFGPGTRLTVL.

The chain joins TRBV28 to TRBJ2-5, with TRBD2 matching over 8 bases. The CDR3 has 15 residues. Germline V gives CDR1 MDHEN, CDR2 SYDVKM. J gave up 5 bases and V 6 bases, and 11 bases lay outside the gene matches. CDR3 sequence: CASRYRAGVSETQYF. As DNA, the CDR3 is TGTGCCAGCAGGTACCGAGCGGGAGTGTCGGAGACCCAGTACTTC. Together with reference TRBV28 and TRBJ2-5, the CDR3 gives the full variable domain: DVKVTQSSRYLVKRTGEKVFLECVQDMDHENMFWYRQDPGLGLRLIYFSYDVKMKEKGDIPEGYSVSREKKERFSLILESASTNQTSMYLCASRYRAGVSETQYFGPGTRLLVL.

The V gene is TRBV27, the J gene TRBJ1-5; 9 nucleotides agree with TRBD1. V dropped 8 bases and J dropped 3; count of bases not matched to a gene: 2. Germline CDR1 MNHEY, CDR2 SMNVEV (reference sequence). The CDR3 covers 13 residues. The CDR3 protein is CASRQGVNQPQHF. CDR3 sequence (DNA): TGTGCCAGCCGACAGGGGGTCAATCAGCCCCAGCATTTT.

The sample holds one count of this clone. The chain couples TRBV18 to TRBJ1-5, with D maybe TRBD1 (6 bases). There are 15 residues in the CDR3. V lost 4 bases and J 4 bases, leaving 14 bases between the germline ends. The V gene's germline CDR1 is KGHSH and CDR2 LQKENI. The CDR3 nucleotides are TGTGCCAGCTCACTAGAGGGACAAGCTAATCAGCCCCAGCATTTT. This encodes CASSLEGQANQPQHF.

V usage is TRBV6-2 or TRBV6-3 and J usage is TRBJ2-7; D unclear. The germline V and J ends were trimmed by 2 bases and 1 base, with 6 bases remaining between them. Looked up from germline, CDR1 is MNHEY and CDR2 is SVGEGT. The CDR3 has 13 amino acids. CDR3 amino acids: CASSYEHSYEQYF. DNA of the CDR3: TGTGCCAGCAGTTACGAGCATTCCTACGAGCAGTACTTC.

This clone was detected once. The chain uses TRBV10-1 and TRBJ2-7; D perhaps matches TRBD2 (6 bases). In germline, CDR1 is WNHNN, CDR2 SYGVQD (reference sequence). The V end was cut by 3 bases, the J end by 5 bases, with 20 bases between. This CDR3 region has 16 residues. The CDR3 loop is CASSDLPGVIMNEQYF. The CDR3 bases are TGCGCCAGCAGTGACCTGCCGGGAGTTATAATGAACGAGCAGTACTTC.

The chain couples TRBV29-1 to TRBJ2-7; TRBD1 matches 8 bases. The CDR3 covers 12 residues. Germline loops: CDR1 SQVTM, CDR2 ANQGSEA. The V and J ends lost 7 bases and 3 bases, in that order; junction bases with no gene match: 5. CDR3 region: CSARDRNYEQYF. The CDR3 coding sequence is TGCAGCGCCCGGGACAGGAACTACGAGCAGTACTTC.

The chain uses TRBV18 and TRBJ2-7; 7 bases line up with TRBD1. Germline CDR1 and CDR2: KGHSH and LQKENI. The CDR3 totals 14 residues. J gave up 7 bases and V 2 bases, and 8 bases lay outside the gene matches. The CDR3 reads CASSPDRVIGEQYF. The CDR3 nucleotides are TGTGCCAGCTCACCAGACAGGGTAATAGGGGAGCAGTACTTC.

The V gene is TRBV10-3, the J gene TRBJ1-1, with D possibly being TRBD1 (5 bases). The germline gives CDR1 ENHRY, CDR2 SYGVKD. The CDR3 runs to 12 residues. V was cut by 8 bases and J by 8 bases, with 15 bases left in between. CDR3 nucleotide sequence: TGTGCCATCCGGGGGGTATCAATGGAAGCTTTCTTT. This sequence encodes CAIRGVSMEAFF.

The V and J genes are TRBV9 and TRBJ2-7, with a possible D match to TRBD2 (6 bases). CDR3 length equals 14 residues. Germline CDR1 SGDLS, CDR2 YYNGEE. V lost 4 bases, J lost 3 bases, and 14 bases lay in between. CDR3 amino acids: CASSPTGGNYEQYF. CDR3 DNA sequence: TGTGCCAGCAGCCCCACCGGAGGGAACTACGAGCAGTACTTC.

For this clone: The junction departs from germline at one end; a sequencing error may be responsible. The chain joins TRBV4-1 to TRBJ2-7; 11 bases map to TRBD2. Germline lookup yields CDR1 MGHRA and CDR2 YSYEKL. The CDR3 extends over 18 amino acids. The CDR3 DNA follows: TGCGCCAGCACCTCGGCGGGACTAGCGGACCGGCGCTCCTCCGAGCAGTACTTC. This translates into CASTSAGLADRRSSEQYF.

This clone was detected a few times. The chain uses TRBV2 and TRBJ2-7; possibly TRBD1 or TRBD2 for D (5 bases each). The germline V gene encodes CDR1 SNHLY and CDR2 FYNNEI. The CDR3 runs to 13 residues. The CDR3 sequence is CAILRGMTYEQYF. CDR3 nucleotide sequence: TGTGCGATCCTGAGGGGAATGACCTACGAGCAGTACTTC.

This chain uses TRBV4-3 with TRBJ1-2; the D is unclear. The germline V gene has CDR1 LGHNA and CDR2 YSLEER. CDR3 length: 18 residues. V shed 0 bases and J shed 4 bases, with 21 bases lying between them. CDR3 sequence reads: CASSQEVSLLQPSYGYTF. The CDR3 nucleotides are TGCGCCAGCAGCCAAGAGGTCAGCTTGTTACAGCCCTCCTATGGCTACACCTTC.